The TCR beta chain described here comes from a study of blood T cell repertoires in COVID-19. V lost 6 bases, J lost 5 bases, and 9 bases stayed unmatched. The germline CDR1 and CDR2 sequences are SGHAT and FQNNGV. The CDR3 has 15 amino acids. This table comes from immunoSEQ multiplex PCR, and its TCRdb copy is limited to in-frame clones, with some not included. The sample carries around 500,000 clones, 70% to 90% recorded once. The sequencing sample was made of PBMCs or T cells enriched from blood (not recorded which). The TCR comes from a woman in her sixties or seventies who had recovered from COVID-19. The chain links TRBV11-2 to TRBJ2-5; 10 bases match TRBD1. CDR3 sequence reads: CASRPPGQGRETQYF. CDR3 DNA: TGTGCCAGCAGACCGCCGGGACAGGGGCGGGAGACCCAGTACTTC.